This TCR beta chain stems from a study of breast tumors, draining lymph nodes, adjacent tissues. Note on this clonotype: Its cognate antigen is unknown.

TCRdb recomputed calls from the multiplex PCR reads with MiXCR, one row per CDR3 protein. The sample carries about 20,000 distinct CDR3 sequences, roughly 43% recorded once. This CDR3 spans 13 amino acids. Per the germline V gene, CDR1 is DFQATT and CDR2 is SNEGSKA (reference sequence). The ends lost 6 bases at V and 6 bases at J; junction bases unmatched: 6. Overall study findings and caveats: Luminal-like breast cancer showed significantly higher tumor–nontumor repertoire similarity than basal-like.

The V gene is TRBV20-1, the J gene TRBJ2-1; 9 bases fit TRBD2. What was sequenced was breast tumor tissue. The receptor's source is a female donor with breast cancer. Some clones in this sample may be carry-over from other donors' samples. CDR3 amino acids: CSAISGSGNEQFF. The CDR3 bases are TGCAGTGCAATTAGCGGGAGCGGCAATGAGCAGTTCTTC.